The 9 T cell receptor beta chains below were found in one sample sequenced in a study of graft-versus-host responses after intestinal transplantation. These receptors have no known antigen. Profiled with immunoSEQ multiplex PCR; TCRdb holds only in-frame clones, not every one. The sample carries fewer than 85,000 clones, approximately 93% recorded once. The sample consisted of unstimulated CD8+ T cells sorted from spleen or lymph node cells, taken before intestinal transplant. These receptors originate from a human donor who received an intestinal transplant.

A remark on this clone: The same CDR3 is also encoded by other DNA sequences in this sample. The rearrangement links TRBV7-2 to TRBJ1-2; D perhaps matches TRBD1 (5 bases). Trimming pared 2 bases from V and 2 bases from J, leaving 12 bases between. Germline loops: CDR1 SGHTA, CDR2 FQGNSA. The CDR3 has 15 residues. Here the CDR3 DNA reads TGTGCCAGCAGCTTATGGGGGGGTTACAACTATGGCTACACCTTC. Translating gives CASSLWGGYNYGYTF.

This clone was recorded only once. The rearrangement uses TRBV5-1 and TRBJ1-3; 8 bases agree with TRBD1. V shed 0 bases, J shed 0 bases, and the junction held 8 bases outside the gene matches. Germline-derived CDR1 and CDR2 are SGHRS and YFSETQ. The CDR3 has 18 residues. The CDR3 region is CASSLAAGGSNSGNTIYF. Written as DNA, the CDR3 is TGCGCCAGCAGCTTGGCGGCAGGGGGCTCCAACTCTGGAAACACCATATATTTT.

The chain joins TRBV7-8 to TRBJ2-5; weak D call: TRBD1 (5 bases). The CDR3 loop spans 16 amino acids. Trimming shortened V by 4 bases and J by 5 bases, and 20 bases separated the two germline ends. Germline CDR1 reads SGHVS; CDR2 reads FQNEAQ. This CDR3 reads CASSSDNRKVGETQYF. DNA for the CDR3: TGTGCCAGCAGCTCGGATAACAGGAAGGTGGGGGAGACCCAGTACTTC.

The chain recombines TRBV27 with TRBJ1-6, with D perhaps matching TRBD1 (5 bases). V dropped 3 bases and J dropped 6 bases, with 9 bases sitting between them. The CDR3 is 14 residues long. Germline loops: CDR1 MNHEY, CDR2 SMNVEV (reference sequence). CDR3 DNA sequence: TGTGCCAGCAGTTTCTCAGGGACTAATTCACCCCTCCACTTT. Its protein product is CASSFSGTNSPLHF.

The chain has TRBV6-5 and TRBJ2-3; 7 bases fit TRBD2. The CDR3 contains 14 residues. The germline V gene encodes CDR1 MNHEY and CDR2 SVGAGI. V trimming: 8 bases; J trimming: 11 bases; junction bases outside the gene matches: 16. CDR3 sequence (DNA): TGTGCCAGCGGAGCGGGATCGCCCGCTCGGGAGCAGTATTTT. Translation: CASGAGSPAREQYF.

The CDR3 DNA is TGCGCCAGCAGCTTGGACAAGAACACTGAAGCTTTCTTT. Its protein product is CASSLDKNTEAFF. The V call is TRBV5-1, the J call TRBJ1-1; D gene ambiguous. CDR1 is SGHRS and CDR2 is YFSETQ in the germline V gene. With 0 bases removed from V and 1 base from J, the gap between germline ends came to 4 bases. There are 13 residues in the CDR3.

The rearrangement uses TRBV4-2 and TRBJ2-7; 13 bases align to TRBD2. The CDR3 length is 18 residues. V lost 0 bases, J lost 2 bases, and 7 bases stayed unmatched. CDR1 is LGHNA, CDR2 YNFKEQ, per germline. The CDR3 spells CASSQEPPGLAGPYEQYF. DNA for the CDR3: TGTGCCAGCAGCCAAGAGCCCCCGGGACTAGCGGGACCCTACGAGCAGTACTTC.

The CDR3 here is CASSRGTSGRADLLEQFF. Written as DNA, the CDR3 is TGCGCCAGCAGCCGAGGGACTAGCGGGAGGGCCGATTTGCTTGAGCAGTTCTTC. The V gene is TRBV5-1, the J gene TRBJ2-1; the match to TRBD2 covers 16 bases. This CDR3 region has 18 residues. Germline V gene lookup returns CDR1 SGHRS and CDR2 YFSETQ. Trimming at V came to 4 bases and at J to 9 bases, leaving 13 bases not matched to a gene.

This chain uses TRBV6-5 with TRBJ2-7; the match to TRBD2 covers 10 bases. The V gene end was trimmed by 5 bases and the J gene end by 1 base; junction bases not matched to a gene: 2. The CDR3 consists of 14 residues. Looked up from germline, CDR1 is MNHEY and CDR2 is SVGAGI. CDR3 nucleotide sequence: TGTGCCAGCAGTAGCGGGAGGGGTTCCTACGAGCAGTACTTC. Translated: CASSSGRGSYEQYF.